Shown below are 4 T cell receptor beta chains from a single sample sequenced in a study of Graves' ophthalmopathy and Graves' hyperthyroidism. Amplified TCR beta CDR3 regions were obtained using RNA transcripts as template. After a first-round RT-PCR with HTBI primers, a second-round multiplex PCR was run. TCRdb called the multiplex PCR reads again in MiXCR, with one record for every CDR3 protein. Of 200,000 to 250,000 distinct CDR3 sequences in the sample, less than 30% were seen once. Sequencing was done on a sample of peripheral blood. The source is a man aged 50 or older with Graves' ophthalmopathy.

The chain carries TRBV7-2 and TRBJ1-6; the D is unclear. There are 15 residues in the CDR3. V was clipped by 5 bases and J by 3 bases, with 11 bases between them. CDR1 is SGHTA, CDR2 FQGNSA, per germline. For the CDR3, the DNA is TGTGCCAGCAGCCCTAGGGCAGTCTATAATTCACCCCTCCACTTT. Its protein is CASSPRAVYNSPLHF.

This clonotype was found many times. The CDR3 region has the DNA TGTGCCAGCAGTTACACAAGGACAGGGCCCTATGGCTACACCTTC. Residues: CASSYTRTGPYGYTF. This sequence joins TRBV6-6 and TRBJ1-2, with 8 nucleotides matching TRBD1. The CDR3 contains 15 residues. The trim removed 2 bases at V and 4 bases at J, leaving 6 bases unmatched. CDR1 and CDR2 (germline): MNHNY, SVGAGI (reference sequence).

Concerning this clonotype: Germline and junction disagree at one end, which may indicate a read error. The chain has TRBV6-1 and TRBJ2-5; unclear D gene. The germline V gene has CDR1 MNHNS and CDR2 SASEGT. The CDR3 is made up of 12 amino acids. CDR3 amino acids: CASGDIQETQYF. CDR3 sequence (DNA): TGTGCCAGCGGTGACATCCAAGAGACCCAGTACTTC.

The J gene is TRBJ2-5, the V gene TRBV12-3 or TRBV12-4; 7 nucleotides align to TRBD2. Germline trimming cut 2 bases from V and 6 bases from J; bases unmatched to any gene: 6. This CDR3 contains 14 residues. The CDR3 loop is CASSLSGVRKTQYF. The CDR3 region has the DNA TGTGCCAGCAGTTTAAGCGGGGTCCGAAAGACCCAGTACTTC.